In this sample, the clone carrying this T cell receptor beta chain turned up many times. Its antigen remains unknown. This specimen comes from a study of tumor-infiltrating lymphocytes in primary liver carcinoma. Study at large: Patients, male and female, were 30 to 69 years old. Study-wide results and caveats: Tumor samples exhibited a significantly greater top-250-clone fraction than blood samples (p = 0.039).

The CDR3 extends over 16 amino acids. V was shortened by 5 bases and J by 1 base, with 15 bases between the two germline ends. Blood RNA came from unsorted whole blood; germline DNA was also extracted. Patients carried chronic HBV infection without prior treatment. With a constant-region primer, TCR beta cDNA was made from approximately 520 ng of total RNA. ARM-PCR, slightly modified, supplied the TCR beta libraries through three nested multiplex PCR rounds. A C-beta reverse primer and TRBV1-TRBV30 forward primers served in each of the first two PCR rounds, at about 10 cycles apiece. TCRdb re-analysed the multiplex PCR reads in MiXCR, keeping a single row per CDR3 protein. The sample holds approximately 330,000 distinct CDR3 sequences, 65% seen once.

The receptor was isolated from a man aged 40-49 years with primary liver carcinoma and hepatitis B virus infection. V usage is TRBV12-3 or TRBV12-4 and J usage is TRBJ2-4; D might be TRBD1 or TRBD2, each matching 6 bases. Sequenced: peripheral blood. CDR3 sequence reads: CASSPRGGLAKNIQYF. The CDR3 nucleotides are TGTGCCAGCAGTCCCCGAGGGGGGCTGGCCAAAAACATTCAGTACTTC.